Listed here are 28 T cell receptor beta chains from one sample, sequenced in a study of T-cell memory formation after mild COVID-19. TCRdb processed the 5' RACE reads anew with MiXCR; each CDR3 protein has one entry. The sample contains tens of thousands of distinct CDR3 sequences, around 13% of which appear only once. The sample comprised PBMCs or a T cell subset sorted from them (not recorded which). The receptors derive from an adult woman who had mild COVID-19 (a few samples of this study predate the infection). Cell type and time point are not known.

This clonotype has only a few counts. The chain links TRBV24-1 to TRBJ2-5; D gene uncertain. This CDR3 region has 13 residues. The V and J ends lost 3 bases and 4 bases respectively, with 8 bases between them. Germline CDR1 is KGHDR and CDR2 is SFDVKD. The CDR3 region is CATSDEGRETQYF. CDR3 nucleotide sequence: TGTGCCACCAGTGATGAAGGCAGAGAGACCCAGTACTTC.

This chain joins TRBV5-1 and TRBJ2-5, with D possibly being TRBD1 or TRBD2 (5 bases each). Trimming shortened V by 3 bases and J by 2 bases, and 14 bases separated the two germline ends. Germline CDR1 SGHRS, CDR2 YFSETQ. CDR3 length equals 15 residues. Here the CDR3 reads CASSSEAGSQETQYF. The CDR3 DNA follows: TGCGCCAGCAGCTCGGAGGCAGGGTCGCAAGAGACCCAGTACTTC.

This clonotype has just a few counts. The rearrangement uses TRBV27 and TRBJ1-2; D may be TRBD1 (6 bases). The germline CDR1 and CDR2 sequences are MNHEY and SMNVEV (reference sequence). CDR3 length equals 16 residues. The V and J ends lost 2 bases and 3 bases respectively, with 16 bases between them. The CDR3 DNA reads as TGTGCCAGCAGTTTAACAGGGAAGTCCCTCCACTATGGCTACACCTTC. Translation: CASSLTGKSLHYGYTF.

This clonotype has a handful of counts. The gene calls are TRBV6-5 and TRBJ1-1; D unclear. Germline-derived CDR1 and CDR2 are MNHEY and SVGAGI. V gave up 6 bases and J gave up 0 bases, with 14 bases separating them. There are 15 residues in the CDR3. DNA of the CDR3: TGTGCCAGCAGCCCTCGAGTCCTCATGAACACTGAAGCTTTCTTT. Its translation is CASSPRVLMNTEAFF.

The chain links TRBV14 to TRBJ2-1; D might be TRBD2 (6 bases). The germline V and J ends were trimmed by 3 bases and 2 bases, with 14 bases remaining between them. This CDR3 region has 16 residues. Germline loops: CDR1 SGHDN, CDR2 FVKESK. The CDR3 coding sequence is TGTGCCAGCAGCCAGAGGGAGGCACCAGCCTACAATGAGCAGTTCTTC. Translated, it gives CASSQREAPAYNEQFF.

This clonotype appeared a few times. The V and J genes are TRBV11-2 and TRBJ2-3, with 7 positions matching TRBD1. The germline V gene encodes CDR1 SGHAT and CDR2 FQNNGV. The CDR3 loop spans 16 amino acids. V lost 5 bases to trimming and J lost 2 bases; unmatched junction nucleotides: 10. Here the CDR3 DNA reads TGTGCCAGCAGCACCGTAGGGGGCGTTGACACAGATACGCAGTATTTT. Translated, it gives CASSTVGGVDTDTQYF. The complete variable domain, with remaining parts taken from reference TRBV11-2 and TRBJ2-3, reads EAGVAQSPRYKIIEKRQSVAFWCNPISGHATLYWYQQILGQGPKLLIQFQNNGVVDDSQLPKDRFSAERLKGVDSTLKIQPAKLEDSAVYLCASSTVGGVDTDTQYFGPGTRLTVL.

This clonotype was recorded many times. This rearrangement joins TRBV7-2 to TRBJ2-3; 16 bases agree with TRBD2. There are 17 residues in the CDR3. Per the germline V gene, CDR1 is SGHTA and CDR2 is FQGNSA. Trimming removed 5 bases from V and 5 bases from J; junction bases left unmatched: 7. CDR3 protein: CASSPGLAGGRKDTQYF. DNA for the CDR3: TGTGCCAGCAGCCCGGGACTAGCGGGGGGGCGAAAAGATACGCAGTATTTT.

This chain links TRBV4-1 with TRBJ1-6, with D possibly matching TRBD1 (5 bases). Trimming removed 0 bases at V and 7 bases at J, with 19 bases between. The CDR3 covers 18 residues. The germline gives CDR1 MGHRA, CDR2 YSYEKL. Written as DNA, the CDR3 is TGCGCCAGCAGCCAAGATCGGGACTTTGGGCGTTGGAATTCACCCCTCCACTTT. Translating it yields CASSQDRDFGRWNSPLHF.

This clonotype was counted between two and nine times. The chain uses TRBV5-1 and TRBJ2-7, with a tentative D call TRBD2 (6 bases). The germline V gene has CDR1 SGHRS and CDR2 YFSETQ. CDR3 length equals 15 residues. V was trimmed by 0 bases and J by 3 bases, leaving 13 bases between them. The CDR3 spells CASSLVGGLNYEQYF. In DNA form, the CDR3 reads TGCGCCAGCAGCTTGGTTGGAGGGCTAAACTACGAGCAGTACTTC.

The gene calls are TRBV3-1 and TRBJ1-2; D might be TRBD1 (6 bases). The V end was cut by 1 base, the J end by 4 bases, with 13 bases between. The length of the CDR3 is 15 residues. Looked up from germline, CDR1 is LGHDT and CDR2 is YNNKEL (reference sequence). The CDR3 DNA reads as TGTGCCAGCAGCCAAGGCAGGGGAGGCCGCTATGGCTACACCTTC. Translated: CASSQGRGGRYGYTF.

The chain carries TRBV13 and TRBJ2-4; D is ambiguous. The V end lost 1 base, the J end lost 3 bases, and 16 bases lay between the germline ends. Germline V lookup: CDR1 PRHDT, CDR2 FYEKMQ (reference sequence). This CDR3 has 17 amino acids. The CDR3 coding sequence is TGTGCCAGCAGCTTAGAGTCGAGAGGATCTTACAAAAACATTCAGTACTTC. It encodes CASSLESRGSYKNIQYF.

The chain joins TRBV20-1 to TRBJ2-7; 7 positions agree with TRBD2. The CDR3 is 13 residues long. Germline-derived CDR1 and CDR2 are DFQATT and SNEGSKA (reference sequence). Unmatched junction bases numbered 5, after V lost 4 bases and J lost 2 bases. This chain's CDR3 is CSAIRLATYEQYF. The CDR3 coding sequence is TGCAGTGCTATAAGACTAGCCACCTACGAGCAGTACTTC.

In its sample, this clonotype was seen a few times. Here the CDR3 DNA reads TGTGCCACCAGTGATGCCGGGACAGGGGGTAGAGCTGAAGCTTTCTTT. This gives the protein CATSDAGTGGRAEAFF. The chain links TRBV24-1 to TRBJ1-1; TRBD1 agrees at 11 bases. The V gene's germline CDR1 is KGHDR and CDR2 SFDVKD. This CDR3 is 16 amino acids long. V lost 3 bases, J lost 6 bases, and 8 bases stayed unmatched.

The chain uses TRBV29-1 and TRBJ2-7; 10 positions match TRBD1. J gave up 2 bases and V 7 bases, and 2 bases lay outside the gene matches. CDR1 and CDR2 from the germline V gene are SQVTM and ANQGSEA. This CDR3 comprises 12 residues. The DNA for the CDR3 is TGCAGCGGTGGACAGGGGGCCTACGAGCAGTACTTC. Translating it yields CSGGQGAYEQYF.

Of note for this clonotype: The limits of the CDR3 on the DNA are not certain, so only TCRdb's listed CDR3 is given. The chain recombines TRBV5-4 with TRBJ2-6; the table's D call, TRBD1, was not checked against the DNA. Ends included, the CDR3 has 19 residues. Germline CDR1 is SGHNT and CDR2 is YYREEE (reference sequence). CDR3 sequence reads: CASSILGFRGYSGANVLTF.

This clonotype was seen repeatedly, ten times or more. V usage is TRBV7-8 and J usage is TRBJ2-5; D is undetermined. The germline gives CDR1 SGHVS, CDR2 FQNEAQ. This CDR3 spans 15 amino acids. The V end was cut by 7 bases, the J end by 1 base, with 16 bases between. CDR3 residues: CASNEGLAVQETQYF. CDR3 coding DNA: TGTGCCAGCAACGAAGGGCTGGCGGTCCAAGAGACCCAGTACTTC.

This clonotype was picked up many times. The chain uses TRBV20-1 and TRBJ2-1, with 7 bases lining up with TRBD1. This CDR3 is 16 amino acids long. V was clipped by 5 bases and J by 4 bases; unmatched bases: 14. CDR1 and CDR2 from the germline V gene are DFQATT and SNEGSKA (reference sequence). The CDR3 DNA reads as TGCAGTGCTCCACCTGTCGGACAGGACTCGTACAATGAGCAGTTCTTC. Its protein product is CSAPPVGQDSYNEQFF.

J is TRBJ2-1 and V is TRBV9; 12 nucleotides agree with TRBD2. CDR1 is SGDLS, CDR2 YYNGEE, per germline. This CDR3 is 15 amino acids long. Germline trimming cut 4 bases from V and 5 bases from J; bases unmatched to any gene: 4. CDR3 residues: CASSFLAGGDNEQFF. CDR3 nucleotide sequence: TGTGCCAGCAGCTTCCTAGCGGGGGGGGACAATGAGCAGTTCTTC.

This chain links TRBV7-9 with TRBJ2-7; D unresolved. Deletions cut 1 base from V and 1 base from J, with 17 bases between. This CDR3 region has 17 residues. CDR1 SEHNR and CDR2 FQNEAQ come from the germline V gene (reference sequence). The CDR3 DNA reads TGTGCCAGCAGCTTAGGCCCAACCCTCGGCTGGTCCTACGAGCAGTACTTC. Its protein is CASSLGPTLGWSYEQYF.

As DNA, the CDR3 is TGTGCCAGCAGCTTAGGGCAGGGGTGGACAGATACGCAGTATTTT. This translates into CASSLGQGWTDTQYF. The gene calls are TRBV7-6 and TRBJ2-3; weak D call: TRBD1 (6 bases). The ends were cut back, 1 base at V and 3 bases at J, with 11 bases in the middle. This CDR3 has 15 residues. Germline CDR1 SGHVS, CDR2 FNYEAQ.

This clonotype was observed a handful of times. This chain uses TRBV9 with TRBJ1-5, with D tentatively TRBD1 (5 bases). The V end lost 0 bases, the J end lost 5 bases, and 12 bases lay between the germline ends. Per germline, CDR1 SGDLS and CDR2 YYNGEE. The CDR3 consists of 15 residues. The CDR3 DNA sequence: TGTGCCAGCAGCGTAGGCGGTCAGGGCCATCAGCCCCAGCATTTT. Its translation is CASSVGGQGHQPQHF.

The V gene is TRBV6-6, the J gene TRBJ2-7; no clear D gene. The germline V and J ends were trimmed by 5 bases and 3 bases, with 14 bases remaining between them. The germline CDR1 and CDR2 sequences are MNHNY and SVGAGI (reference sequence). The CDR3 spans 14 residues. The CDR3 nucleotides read TGTGCCAGCAGTCCGCAAGAGCCCGACTACGAGCAGTACTTC. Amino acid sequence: CASSPQEPDYEQYF.

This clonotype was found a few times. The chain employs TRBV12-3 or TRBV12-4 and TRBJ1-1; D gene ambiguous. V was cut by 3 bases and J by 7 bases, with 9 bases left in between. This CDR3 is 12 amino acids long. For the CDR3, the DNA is TGTGCCAGCAGTTTCGAGGGTGGTGAAGCTTTCTTT. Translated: CASSFEGGEAFF.

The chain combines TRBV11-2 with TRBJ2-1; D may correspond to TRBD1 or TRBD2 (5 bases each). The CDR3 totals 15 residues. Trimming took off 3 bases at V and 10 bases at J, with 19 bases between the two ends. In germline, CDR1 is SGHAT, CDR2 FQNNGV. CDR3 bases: TGTGCCAGCAGCTTCCGGGACCCCACAATAGGGGAGCAGTTCTTC. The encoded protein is CASSFRDPTIGEQFF.

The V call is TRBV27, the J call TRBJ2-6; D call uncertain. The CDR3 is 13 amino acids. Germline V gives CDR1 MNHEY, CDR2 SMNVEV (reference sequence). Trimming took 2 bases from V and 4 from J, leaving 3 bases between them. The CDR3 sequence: CASSLVGANVLTF. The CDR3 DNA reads TGTGCCAGCAGTTTAGTGGGGGCCAACGTCCTGACTTTC.

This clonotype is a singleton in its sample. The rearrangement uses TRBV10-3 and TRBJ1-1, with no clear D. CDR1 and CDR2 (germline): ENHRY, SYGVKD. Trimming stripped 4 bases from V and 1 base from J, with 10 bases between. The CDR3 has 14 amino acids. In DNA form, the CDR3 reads TGTGCCATCAGTGGCAACGGCCCGAACACTGAAGCTTTCTTT. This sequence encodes CAISGNGPNTEAFF.

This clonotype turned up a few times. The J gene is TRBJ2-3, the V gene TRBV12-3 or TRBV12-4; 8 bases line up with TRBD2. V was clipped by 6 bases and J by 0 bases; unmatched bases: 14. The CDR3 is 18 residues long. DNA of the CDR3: TGTGCCAGCAGCCGAACACTAGCGGAGGCCCCCAGCACAGATACGCAGTATTTT. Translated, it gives CASSRTLAEAPSTDTQYF.

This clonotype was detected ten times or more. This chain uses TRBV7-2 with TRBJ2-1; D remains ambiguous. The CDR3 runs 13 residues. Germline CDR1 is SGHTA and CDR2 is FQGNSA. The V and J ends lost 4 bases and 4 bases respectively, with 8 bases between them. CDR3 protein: CASSSPGYNEQFF. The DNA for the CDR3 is TGTGCCAGCAGCTCACCGGGTTACAATGAGCAGTTCTTC.